The source of this TCR beta chain is a study of breast tumors, draining lymph nodes, adjacent tissues. Findings and limits, study-wide: Data only fit, rather than demonstrated, lymph node origin of most tumor T cells. Compared with lymph nodes, tumors were less diverse; compared with nontumor tissue, more.

In TCRdb, the multiplex PCR reads were re-called with MiXCR into one record per CDR3 protein. The data show approximately 90,000 distinct CDR3 sequences, with approximately 29% seen just once and 7.5% to 10% held by the top ten. About this clonotype itself: What it binds is unknown.

Axillary draining lymph nodes of breast cancer patients supplied the node samples. Germline assignment: CDR1 DFQATT and CDR2 SNEGSKA (reference sequence). The V end lost 4 bases, the J end lost 4 bases, and 18 bases lay between the germline ends. The CDR3 is made up of 15 amino acids. This TCR was recovered from a female donor with breast cancer. Some clones in this sample may be carry-over from other donors' samples. Sequencing was performed on axillary lymph node tissue. The rearrangement links TRBV20-1 to TRBJ2-3; perhaps TRBD1 as D (6 bases). This CDR3 reads CSAMGTPSGPDTQYF. Written as DNA, the CDR3 is TGCAGTGCTATGGGGACACCTAGTGGCCCAGATACGCAGTATTTT.